The sequence of this T cell receptor (beta chain) was determined in a study of control samples from healthy donors and cancer patients (TCRdb year 2020). The CDR3 goes from the cysteine to the phenylalanine over 14 residues. Here the CDR3 DNA is all that survives: 42 bases in frame from base 1. V is shortened by 4 bases, J by 2 bases, and the region joining them spans 11 bases. In the germline V gene, CDR1 corresponds to ENHRY and CDR2 to SYGVKD. A word on this clone: The specificity of this receptor is unknown. No much larger clone is present one base from it, and per-base qualities are unavailable.

Library preparation used the immunoSEQ multiplex PCR assay. TCRdb stores this immuneACCESS table with in-frame sequences only. Part of the clones is absent; in the studies checked, under half of the shortfall reflects unresolved V genes, and no reason is known for the rest. The sample has roughly 130,000 clones on record, roughly 94% of them singletons. Of the sample, 13% to 15% falls within the top ten clones. The sequence joins TRBV10-3 to TRBJ1-2; TRBD1 is possibly the D segment (5 matching bases). The specimen sequenced was PBMCs. The receptor was isolated from a man in his sixties with colorectal cancer. The CDR3 in this case is CAISGAGDNYGYTF. DNA sequence: TGTGCCATCAGTGGGGCCGGGGACAACTATGGCTACACCTTC.